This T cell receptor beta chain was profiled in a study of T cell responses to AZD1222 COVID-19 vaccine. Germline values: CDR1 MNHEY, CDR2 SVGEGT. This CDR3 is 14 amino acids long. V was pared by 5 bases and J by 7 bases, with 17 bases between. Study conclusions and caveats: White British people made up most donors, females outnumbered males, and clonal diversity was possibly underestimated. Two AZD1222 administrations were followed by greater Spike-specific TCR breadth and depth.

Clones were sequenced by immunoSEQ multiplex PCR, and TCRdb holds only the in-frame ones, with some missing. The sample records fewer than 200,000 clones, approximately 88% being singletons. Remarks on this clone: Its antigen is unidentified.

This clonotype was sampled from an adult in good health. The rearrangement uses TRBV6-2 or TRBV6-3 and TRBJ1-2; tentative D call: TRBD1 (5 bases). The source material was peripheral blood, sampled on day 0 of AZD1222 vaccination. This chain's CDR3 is CASSPGAGPLGYTF. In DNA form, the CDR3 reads TGTGCCAGCAGTCCCGGGGCAGGGCCCCTTGGCTACACCTTC.